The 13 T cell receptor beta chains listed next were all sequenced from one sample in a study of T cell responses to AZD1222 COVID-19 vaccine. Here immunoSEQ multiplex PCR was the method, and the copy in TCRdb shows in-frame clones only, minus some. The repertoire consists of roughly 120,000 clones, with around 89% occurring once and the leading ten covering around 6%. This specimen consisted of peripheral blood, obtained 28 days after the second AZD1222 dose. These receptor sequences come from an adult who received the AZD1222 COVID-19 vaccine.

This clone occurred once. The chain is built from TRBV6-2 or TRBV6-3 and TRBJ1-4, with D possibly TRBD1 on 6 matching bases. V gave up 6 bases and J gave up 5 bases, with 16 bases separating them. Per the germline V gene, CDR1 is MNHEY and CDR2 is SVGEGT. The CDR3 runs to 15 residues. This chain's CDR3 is CASSWSDRPNEKLFF. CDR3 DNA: TGTGCCAGCAGCTGGTCGGACAGACCAAATGAAAAACTGTTTTTT.

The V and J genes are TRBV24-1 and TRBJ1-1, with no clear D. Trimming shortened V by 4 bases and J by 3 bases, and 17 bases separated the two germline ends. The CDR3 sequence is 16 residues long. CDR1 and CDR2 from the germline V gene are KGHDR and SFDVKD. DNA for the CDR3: TGTGCCACCAGTGACCAATCATCCACCAGCTACACTGAAGCTTTCTTT. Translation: CATSDQSSTSYTEAFF.

The DNA for the CDR3 is TGTGCCAGCAGCGTAGGGGGGTCGGGCACAGAGACCCAGTACTTC. The encoded protein is CASSVGGSGTETQYF. The gene calls are TRBV9 and TRBJ2-5; D tentatively reads TRBD1 or TRBD2 (5 bases each). The germline gives CDR1 SGDLS, CDR2 YYNGEE. The CDR3 has 15 amino acids. Trimming took 0 bases from V and 4 from J, leaving 13 bases between them.

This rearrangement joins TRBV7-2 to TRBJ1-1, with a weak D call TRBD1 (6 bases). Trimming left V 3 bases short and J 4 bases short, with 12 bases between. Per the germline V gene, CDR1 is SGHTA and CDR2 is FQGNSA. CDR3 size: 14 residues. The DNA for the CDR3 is TGTGCCAGCAGCTTCAACAGGGAGTCCACTGAAGCTTTCTTT. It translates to CASSFNRESTEAFF.

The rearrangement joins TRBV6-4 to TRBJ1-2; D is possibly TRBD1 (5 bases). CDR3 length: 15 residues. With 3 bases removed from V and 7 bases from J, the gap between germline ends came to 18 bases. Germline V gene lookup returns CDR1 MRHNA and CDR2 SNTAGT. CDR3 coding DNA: TGTGCCAGCAGTGATTTAAGGTGGCAGGGAGGTGGCTACACCTTC. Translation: CASSDLRWQGGGYTF.

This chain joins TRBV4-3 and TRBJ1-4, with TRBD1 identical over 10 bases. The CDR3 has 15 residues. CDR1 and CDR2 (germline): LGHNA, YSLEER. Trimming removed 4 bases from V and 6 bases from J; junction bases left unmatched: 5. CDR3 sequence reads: CASSRGTGEDEKLFF. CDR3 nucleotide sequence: TGCGCCAGCAGCCGCGGGACAGGGGAAGATGAAAAACTGTTTTTT.

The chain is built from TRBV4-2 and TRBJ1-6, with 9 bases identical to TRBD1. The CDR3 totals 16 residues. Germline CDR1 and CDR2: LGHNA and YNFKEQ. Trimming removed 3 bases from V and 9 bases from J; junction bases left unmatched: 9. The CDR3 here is CASSQGSGTGSSPLHF. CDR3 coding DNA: TGTGCCAGCAGCCAGGGGTCCGGGACAGGGAGTTCACCCCTCCACTTT.

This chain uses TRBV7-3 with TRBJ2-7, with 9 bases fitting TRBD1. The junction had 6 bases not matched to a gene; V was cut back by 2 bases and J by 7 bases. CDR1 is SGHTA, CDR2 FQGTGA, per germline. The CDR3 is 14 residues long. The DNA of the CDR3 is TGTGCCAGCAGCTTAGTACAGGGGGCTGGGGAGCAGTACTTC. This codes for CASSLVQGAGEQYF.

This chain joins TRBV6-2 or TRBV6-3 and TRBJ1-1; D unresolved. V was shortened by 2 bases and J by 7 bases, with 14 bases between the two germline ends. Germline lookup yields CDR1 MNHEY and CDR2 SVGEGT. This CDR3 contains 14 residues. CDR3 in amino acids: CASSYSSVAGEAFF. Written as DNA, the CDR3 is TGTGCCAGCAGTTACAGTTCGGTCGCGGGTGAAGCTTTCTTT.

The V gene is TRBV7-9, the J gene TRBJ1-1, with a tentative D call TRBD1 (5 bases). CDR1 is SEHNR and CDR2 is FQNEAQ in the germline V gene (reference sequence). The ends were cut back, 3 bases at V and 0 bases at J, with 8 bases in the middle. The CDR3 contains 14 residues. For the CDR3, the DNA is TGTGCCAGCAGCTTTTACAGGATGAACACTGAAGCTTTCTTT. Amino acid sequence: CASSFYRMNTEAFF.

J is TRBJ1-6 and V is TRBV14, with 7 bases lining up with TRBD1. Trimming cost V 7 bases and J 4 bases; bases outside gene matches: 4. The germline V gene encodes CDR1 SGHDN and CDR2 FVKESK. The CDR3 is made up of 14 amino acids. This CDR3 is CASNTGVYNSPLHF. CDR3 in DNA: TGTGCCAGCAACACAGGGGTTTATAATTCACCCCTCCACTTT.

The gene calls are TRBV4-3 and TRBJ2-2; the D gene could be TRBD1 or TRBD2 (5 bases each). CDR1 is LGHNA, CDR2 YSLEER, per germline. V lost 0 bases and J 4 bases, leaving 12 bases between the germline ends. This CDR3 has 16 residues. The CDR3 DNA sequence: TGCGCCAGCAGCCAAGATTACGGTGGGGGCACCGGGGAGCTGTTTTTT. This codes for CASSQDYGGGTGELFF.

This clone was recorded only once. CDR3 residues: CASSLATLGGGSNQPQHF. The CDR3 region has the DNA TGTGCCAGCAGCTTAGCGACGTTAGGGGGAGGCAGCAATCAGCCCCAGCATTTT. The chain has TRBV7-8 and TRBJ1-5; maybe TRBD1 (6 bases). V was cut by 0 bases and J by 1 base, with 16 bases left in between. This CDR3 is built from 18 residues. Germline CDR1 SGHVS, CDR2 FQNEAQ.